The clone carrying this T cell receptor (beta chain) was seen a single time. Its antigen is undetermined. The sample belongs to a study of a mutant IDH1 vaccine in newly diagnosed glioma. Study context: Vaccination followed radiotherapy alone by 4-6 weeks, or accompanied temozolomide cycles.

The time point: week 35, safety follow-up. In the vaccine, a single dose held 300 ug of the mutant IDH1 20-mer peptide, along with topical imiquimod. Data came from immunoSEQ multiplex PCR; TCRdb stores just in-frame clones and leaves some out. The sample has 25,000 to 30,000 clones, about 70% seen once. The V gene's germline CDR1 is LNHDA and CDR2 SQIVND (reference sequence). The junction had 10 bases not matched to a gene; V was cut back by 7 bases and J by 2 bases. The CDR3 covers 15 residues. The sequencing here drew on PBMCs, taken from a glioma patient whose treatment included an IDH1 peptide vaccine. The source is a man aged 50-60 years with glioma. The chain combines TRBV19 with TRBJ2-7; 8 bases are shared with TRBD2. The CDR3 bases are TGTGCCAGTAACCCCGGACTAGCCTCGACCTACGAGCAGTACTTC. It is translated as CASNPGLASTYEQYF.